The 24 T cell receptor beta chains reported below all come from one sample, sequenced in a study of T cell repertoires in cytomegalovirus infection. Via MiXCR, TCRdb re-called the reads, giving one row per CDR3 protein. Of 210,000 or so distinct CDR3 sequences listed, around 6.2% are singletons. The sequencing input was PBMCs. The receptors shown here come from a human donor in good health (CMV status not recorded). Some clones in this sample may be carry-over from other donors' samples.

This clonotype was counted a few times. The gene calls are TRBV29-1 and TRBJ1-1; no reliable D call. The V end was cut by 7 bases, the J end by 0 bases, with 12 bases between. The CDR3 consists of 13 residues. Germline CDR1 reads SQVTM; CDR2 reads ANQGSEA. Written as DNA, the CDR3 is TGCAGCGCCGGCAGTTCCCTGAACACTGAAGCTTTCTTT. This encodes CSAGSSLNTEAFF.

In this sample, this clonotype turned up many times. The chain joins TRBV29-1 to TRBJ2-1; 9 nucleotides line up with TRBD1. V gave up 6 bases and J gave up 5 bases; unmatched junction bases: 2. The V gene's germline CDR1 is SQVTM and CDR2 ANQGSEA. CDR3 length equals 12 residues. The CDR3 spells CSVGTGHNEQFF. CDR3 coding DNA: TGCAGCGTAGGGACAGGGCACAATGAGCAGTTCTTC.

Many counts were recorded for this clonotype. This chain connects TRBV7-3 to TRBJ2-6, with a possible D match to TRBD2 (6 bases). The CDR3 spans 12 residues. Per germline, CDR1 SGHTA and CDR2 FQGTGA. The V and J ends lost 5 bases and 8 bases respectively, with 7 bases between them. This CDR3 reads CASSGGSNVLTF. The DNA for the CDR3 is TGTGCCAGCAGCGGGGGGTCCAACGTCCTGACTTTC.

This clonotype turned up a few times. The chain couples TRBV10-3 to TRBJ2-5, with 10 bases fitting TRBD1. There are 15 residues in the CDR3. J was trimmed by 3 bases and V by 3 bases; bases with no gene match: 4. Germline loops: CDR1 ENHRY, CDR2 SYGVKD. The CDR3 is CAISEGTGAKETQYF. The CDR3 DNA reads TGTGCCATCAGTGAAGGGACAGGGGCGAAAGAGACCCAGTACTTC.

Concerning this clonotype itself: One end of the junction varies from germline; a read error may be responsible. The genes are TRBV14 and TRBJ1-2; no definite D call. CDR3 length: 12 amino acids. Looked up from germline, CDR1 is SGHDN and CDR2 is FVKESK. The DNA of the CDR3 is TGTGCCAGCAGCCAAGATCTCAGTGGCTACAACTTC. It specifies CASSQDLSGYNF.

This clonotype was seen ten or more times. V usage is TRBV7-2 and J usage is TRBJ2-1; D is possibly TRBD1 (5 bases). CDR1 is SGHTA, CDR2 FQGNSA, per germline. Trimming shortened V by 6 bases and J by 4 bases, and 10 bases separated the two germline ends. CDR3 length: 13 amino acids. The CDR3 is CASSLTEYNEQFF. The CDR3 DNA follows: TGTGCCAGCAGTTTGACAGAGTACAATGAGCAGTTCTTC.

This clonotype occurred a few times. This rearrangement joins TRBV6-6 to TRBJ2-1; unclear D gene. The ends were cut back, 5 bases at V and 10 bases at J, with 15 bases in the middle. Germline CDR1 MNHNY, CDR2 SVGAGI (reference sequence). The length of the CDR3 is 13 residues. CDR3 region: CASSPSGSGEQFF. In DNA form, the CDR3 reads TGTGCCAGCAGTCCTTCAGGCTCCGGAGAGCAGTTCTTC.

Details on this clonotype: One end of the junction fails to match germline, which may point to a read error. This chain connects TRBV7-2 to TRBJ1-6; TRBD1 aligns across 11 bases. CDR3 size: 16 residues. CDR1 SGHTA and CDR2 FQGNSA come from the germline V gene. The chain's CDR3 is CARSPGTGGVYSPLHF. DNA of the CDR3: TGTGCCAGAAGCCCCGGGACAGGGGGAGTTTATTCACCCCTCCACTTC. The full variable domain, its missing parts supplied by reference TRBV7-2 and TRBJ1-6, is GAGVSQSPSNKVTEKGKDVELRCDPISGHTALYWYRQSLGQGLEFLIYFQGNSAPDKSGLPSDRFSAERTGGSVSTLTIQRTQQEDSAVYLCARSPGTGGVYSPLHFGNGTRLTVT.

This clonotype was seen only a few times. The chain uses TRBV28 and TRBJ1-2; no definite D call. The CDR3 runs to 15 residues. Per the germline V gene, CDR1 is MDHEN and CDR2 is SYDVKM. With 0 bases removed from V and 10 bases from J, the gap between germline ends came to 18 bases. The CDR3 sequence is CASSLWGLGAVVYTF. The CDR3, as DNA: TGTGCCAGCAGTTTATGGGGCCTGGGAGCGGTGGTCTACACCTTC.

In its sample, this clonotype was seen many times. This chain joins TRBV6-5 and TRBJ1-2; D is unclear. The CDR3 loop spans 14 amino acids. The ends were cut back, 2 bases at V and 1 base at J, with 8 bases in the middle. Germline CDR1 is MNHEY and CDR2 is SVGAGI. CDR3 sequence reads: CASSYVGINYGYTF. Written as DNA, the CDR3 is TGTGCCAGCAGTTACGTGGGGATTAACTATGGCTACACCTTC.

The gene calls are TRBV29-1 and TRBJ2-3; a weak D match, TRBD1 (5 bases). Trimming took off 6 bases at V and 0 bases at J, with 16 bases between the two ends. Germline CDR1 is SQVTM and CDR2 is ANQGSEA. The CDR3 runs 15 residues. This CDR3 is CSVRISTDSTDTQYF. The CDR3 nucleotides read TGCAGCGTAAGGATTTCGACAGACAGCACAGATACGCAGTATTTT.

This clonotype was detected many times. The rearrangement joins TRBV28 to TRBJ2-5; TRBD2 might be the D (7 bases). The ends were cut back, 7 bases at V and 3 bases at J, with 15 bases in the middle. Germline lookup yields CDR1 MDHEN and CDR2 SYDVKM. The CDR3 loop spans 14 amino acids. CDR3 DNA sequence: TGTGCCAGCAACCCGGGGGGCGGGGAAGAGACCCAGTACTTC. Its translation: CASNPGGGEETQYF. Complete variable domain (other parts from reference TRBV28 and TRBJ2-5): DVKVTQSSRYLVKRTGEKVFLECVQDMDHENMFWYRQDPGLGLRLIYFSYDVKMKEKGDIPEGYSVSREKKERFSLILESASTNQTSMYLCASNPGGGEETQYFGPGTRLLVL.

This clonotype was counted at least ten times. This sequence joins TRBV7-2 and TRBJ1-6, with a possible D match to TRBD1 (5 bases). V lost 4 bases and J 7 bases, leaving 17 bases between the germline ends. The V gene's germline CDR1 is SGHTA and CDR2 FQGNSA. This CDR3 has 16 residues. The CDR3 spells CASSSHRGTRNSPLHF. DNA for the CDR3: TGTGCCAGCAGCTCCCATCGAGGGACCAGAAATTCACCCCTCCACTTT.

In this sample, this clonotype turned up many times. The rearrangement links TRBV2 to TRBJ2-1; 9 bases are a match to TRBD1. Germline trimming cut 3 bases from V and 7 bases from J; bases unmatched to any gene: 10. The CDR3 is 16 amino acids. Germline V lookup: CDR1 SNHLY, CDR2 FYNNEI. In DNA, the CDR3 is TGTGCCAGCAGTGATGAGACAGGGGGTATATTGAATGAGCAGTTCTTC. This encodes CASSDETGGILNEQFF.

This clonotype occurred many times. The rearrangement uses TRBV7-2 and TRBJ1-1; 10 bases align to TRBD1. Germline-derived CDR1 and CDR2 are SGHTA and FQGNSA. The CDR3 sequence is 14 residues long. J was trimmed by 4 bases and V by 4 bases; bases with no gene match: 3. DNA of the CDR3: TGTGCCAGCAGCTCCTGGACAGGGGGCACTGAAGCTTTCTTT. Its translation is CASSSWTGGTEAFF.

This clonotype was recorded many times. This sequence joins TRBV7-2 and TRBJ2-2; D call uncertain. CDR3 size: 12 residues. Per germline, CDR1 SGHTA and CDR2 FQGNSA. V lost 5 bases, J lost 1 base, and 2 bases lay in between. The CDR3 DNA sequence: TGTGCCAGCAGCCTGAACACCGGGGAGCTGTTTTTT. It is translated as CASSLNTGELFF.

This clonotype was observed a handful of times. This chain connects TRBV2 to TRBJ2-7, with TRBD2 matching 8 bases. Germline values: CDR1 SNHLY, CDR2 FYNNEI. The CDR3 runs 14 residues. V was pared by 7 bases and J by 3 bases, with 8 bases of the junction left unmatched. The DNA of the CDR3 is TGTGCCAGCAAACCCAGCGGGGGAAACTACGAGCAGTACTTC. Amino acid sequence: CASKPSGGNYEQYF.

This clonotype was seen ten or more times. This chain uses TRBV7-9 with TRBJ2-7; possibly TRBD1 or TRBD2 for D (5 bases each). The germline V and J ends were trimmed by 5 bases and 6 bases, with 17 bases remaining between them. The CDR3 totals 14 residues. The germline gives CDR1 SEHNR, CDR2 FQNEAQ (reference sequence). CDR3 protein: CASSHQMGEREQYF. For the CDR3, the DNA is TGTGCCAGCAGCCACCAGATGGGGGAACGCGAGCAGTACTTC.

There are many counts of this clonotype. The CDR3 sequence: CSARRDDSPLHF. CDR3 nucleotides: TGCAGTGCTAGGCGCGACGATTCACCCCTCCACTTT. The chain employs TRBV20-1 and TRBJ1-6; no clear D. Germline CDR1 and CDR2: DFQATT and SNEGSKA (reference sequence). The CDR3 is 12 residues long. V lost 3 bases and J lost 8, with 8 bases in between.

This clonotype was recorded many times. The rearrangement links TRBV7-9 to TRBJ1-3, with 10 bases matching TRBD1. Germline loops: CDR1 SEHNR, CDR2 FQNEAQ (reference sequence). V lost 5 bases to trimming and J lost 0 bases; unmatched junction nucleotides: 4. The CDR3 consists of 16 residues. The CDR3 loop reads CASSPGTGDSGNTIYF. The CDR3, as DNA: TGTGCCAGCAGCCCCGGGACAGGGGACTCTGGAAACACCATATATTTT.

The chain links TRBV12-3 or TRBV12-4 to TRBJ1-3, with no clear D. The CDR3 runs to 15 residues. Between the trimmed V and J ends, which lost 3 bases and 0 bases, there was a span of 9 bases. As DNA, the CDR3 is TGTGCCAGCAGTTTGGCTCTCCGCTCTGGAAACACCATATATTTT. Residues: CASSLALRSGNTIYF.

This clonotype was counted ten times or more. This sequence joins TRBV6-8 and TRBJ2-3; D remains ambiguous. V shed 2 bases and J shed 0 bases, with 12 bases lying between them. The CDR3 runs 16 residues. Per the germline V gene, CDR1 is MNHGY and CDR2 is SAAAGT. CDR3 sequence: CASSYATGPSTDTQYF. DNA for the CDR3: TGTGCCAGCAGTTACGCCACTGGCCCCAGCACAGATACGCAGTATTTT.

Ten or more counts support this clonotype. The chain carries TRBV10-3 and TRBJ2-1, with 11 bases aligning to TRBD2. Germline trimming cut 6 bases from V and 0 bases from J; bases unmatched to any gene: 16. Germline V lookup: CDR1 ENHRY, CDR2 SYGVKD. The CDR3 has 20 amino acids. The CDR3, as DNA: TGTGCCATCAGCCAGTTAGGACTAGCGGGCGGTATTAGCTCCTACAATGAGCAGTTCTTC. It translates to CAISQLGLAGGISSYNEQFF.

This clonotype appeared many times. Written as DNA, the CDR3 is TGTGCCAGCAGCCAAGGGGGGGTTTCGAATGAGCAGTTCTTC. This translates into CASSQGGVSNEQFF. V is TRBV14 and J is TRBJ2-1, with D possibly matching TRBD2 (6 bases). Germline CDR1 and CDR2: SGHDN and FVKESK. Trimming cost V 1 base and J 7 bases, with 11 bases left between them. The CDR3 covers 14 residues.